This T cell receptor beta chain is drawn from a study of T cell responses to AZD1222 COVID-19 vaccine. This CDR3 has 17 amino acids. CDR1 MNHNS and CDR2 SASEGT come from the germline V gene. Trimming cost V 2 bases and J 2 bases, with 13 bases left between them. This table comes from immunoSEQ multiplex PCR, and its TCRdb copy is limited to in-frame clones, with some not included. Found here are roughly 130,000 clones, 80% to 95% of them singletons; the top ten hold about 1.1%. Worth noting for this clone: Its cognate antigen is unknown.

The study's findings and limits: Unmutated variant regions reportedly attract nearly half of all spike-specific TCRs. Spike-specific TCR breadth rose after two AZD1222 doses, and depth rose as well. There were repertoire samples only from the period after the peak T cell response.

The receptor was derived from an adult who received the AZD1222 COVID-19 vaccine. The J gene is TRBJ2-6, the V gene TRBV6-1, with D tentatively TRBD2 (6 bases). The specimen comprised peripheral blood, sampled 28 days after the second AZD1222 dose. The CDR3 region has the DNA TGTGCCAGCAGTGAACACCCAGGCGGGGCTGGGGCCAACGTCCTGACTTTC. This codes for CASSEHPGGAGANVLTF.